This TCR beta chain emerged from a study of post-analysis software for immune sequencing data. Study as a whole: Relapsing-remitting, secondary progressive and progressive-relapsing forms of multiple sclerosis all featured among disease courses.

Only a few counts were recorded for this clonotype. As yet, its antigen is unknown. The CDR3 length is 15 residues. The V end lost 2 bases, the J end lost 1 base, and 10 bases lay between the germline ends. Germline V gene sequence: CDR1 LNHDA, CDR2 SQIVND (reference sequence). Whole-study findings and limits: For normalized Chao1 diversity, multiple sclerosis patients scored significantly lower than controls did. Higher frequency in patients than in controls was seen for about five TRBV segments, with TRBV5-6, TRBV5-1 and TRBV20-1 among them.

TCR beta libraries were prepared from cDNA with unique molecular identifiers. TCRdb reprocessed the PCR reads with MiXCR, giving one entry per CDR3 protein. The sample has under 200,000 distinct CDR3 sequences, 25% to 35% seen once. Source material: blood. The receptor's source is a girl aged 2 to 17 with multiple sclerosis. V and J are TRBV19 and TRBJ2-3; D unclear. The CDR3 DNA follows: TGTGCCAGTAGTATACAGGTAGTGGGCACAGATACGCAGTATTTT. Translating gives CASSIQVVGTDTQYF.